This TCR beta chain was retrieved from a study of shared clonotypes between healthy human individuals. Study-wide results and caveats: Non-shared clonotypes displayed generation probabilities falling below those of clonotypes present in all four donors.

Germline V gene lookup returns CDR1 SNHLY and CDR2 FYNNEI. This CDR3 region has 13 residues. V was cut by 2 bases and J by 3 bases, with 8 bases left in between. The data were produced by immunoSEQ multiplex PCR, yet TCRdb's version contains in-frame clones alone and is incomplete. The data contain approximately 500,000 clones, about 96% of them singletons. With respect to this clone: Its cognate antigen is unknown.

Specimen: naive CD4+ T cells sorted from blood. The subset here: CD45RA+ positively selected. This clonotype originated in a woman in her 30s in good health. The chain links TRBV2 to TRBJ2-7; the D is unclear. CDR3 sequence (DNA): TGTGCCAGCAGTGAAAGGCGGCTCTACGAGCAGTACTTC. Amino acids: CASSERRLYEQYF.